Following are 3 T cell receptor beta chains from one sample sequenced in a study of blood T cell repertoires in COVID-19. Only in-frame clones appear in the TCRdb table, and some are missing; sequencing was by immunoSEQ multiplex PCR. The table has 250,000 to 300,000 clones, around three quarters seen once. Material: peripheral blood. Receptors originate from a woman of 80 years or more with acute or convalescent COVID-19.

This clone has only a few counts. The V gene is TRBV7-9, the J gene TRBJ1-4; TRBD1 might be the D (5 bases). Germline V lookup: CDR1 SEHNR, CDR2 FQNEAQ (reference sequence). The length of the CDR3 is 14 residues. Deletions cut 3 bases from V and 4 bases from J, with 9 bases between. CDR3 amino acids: CASSFGGSNEKLFF. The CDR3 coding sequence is TGTGCCAGCAGCTTCGGGGGGAGTAATGAAAAACTGTTTTTT.

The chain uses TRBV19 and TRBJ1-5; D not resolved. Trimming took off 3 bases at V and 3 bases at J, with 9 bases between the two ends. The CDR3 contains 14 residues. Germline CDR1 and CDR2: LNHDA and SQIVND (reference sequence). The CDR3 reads CASSMEQFNQPQHF. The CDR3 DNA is TGTGCCAGTAGTATGGAACAGTTCAATCAGCCCCAGCATTTT.

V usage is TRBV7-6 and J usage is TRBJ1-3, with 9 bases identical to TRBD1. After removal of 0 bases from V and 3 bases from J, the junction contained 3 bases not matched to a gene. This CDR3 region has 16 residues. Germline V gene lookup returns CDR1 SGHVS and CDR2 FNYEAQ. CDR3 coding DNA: TGTGCCAGCAGCTTAGCAGACAGGGGGTATGGAAACACCATATATTTT. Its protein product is CASSLADRGYGNTIYF.